This entry lists 20 T cell receptor beta chains sequenced from one sample in a study of PD-1 blockade in classical Hodgkin lymphoma (dated by TCRdb to the early 2020s). The time point label, as the study defines it: cycle 1 day 1 (C1D1), immediately before nivolumab initiation. All trial patients had relapsed after autologous stem cell transplantation, with cohorts A, B and C differing in prior brentuximab vedotin exposure. Libraries were constructed by the immunoSEQ multiplex PCR assay. TCRdb provides this immuneACCESS table in a form limited to in-frame rearrangements. Some clones are lacking; in checked studies, under half of them reflect an unresolved V gene, and why the rest are absent is not known. The sample table holds more than 12,000 clones, of which about 86% were seen once. Together, the top ten hold approximately 4.2% of the sample. The starting material was peripheral blood mononuclear cells (PBMCs), obtained at baseline. The receptors derive from a human donor with classical Hodgkin lymphoma.

CDR3 loop: CASSLARTEEKLFF. The CDR3 DNA is TGCGCCAGCAGCTTGGCCCGGACCGAAGAAAAACTGTTTTTT. V and J are TRBV5-1 and TRBJ1-4; D is unclear. Germline loops: CDR1 SGHRS, CDR2 YFSETQ. The CDR3 totals 14 residues. The ends were cut back, 0 bases at V and 8 bases at J, with 11 bases in the middle.

Here the CDR3 reads CASSLRGTSTDTQYF. The CDR3, as DNA: TGTGCCAGCAGTCTTAGGGGAACTAGCACAGATACGCAGTATTTT. This chain links TRBV7-6 with TRBJ2-3; TRBD1 might be the D (5 bases). CDR3 length: 15 amino acids. With 6 bases removed from V and 0 bases from J, the gap between germline ends came to 13 bases. CDR1 and CDR2 from the germline V gene are SGHVS and FNYEAQ.

A single count supports this clone. This chain joins TRBV6-5 and TRBJ2-7, with D possibly matching TRBD2 (6 bases). CDR1 is MNHEY, CDR2 SVGAGI, per germline. V lost 7 bases and J 2 bases, leaving 18 bases between the germline ends. This CDR3 spans 15 amino acids. In nucleotides, the CDR3 is TGTGCCAGCAAATTGCGGGACGGCTATACCTACGAGCAGTACTTC. Protein product: CASKLRDGYTYEQYF.

This clone was picked up a small number of times. The rearrangement links TRBV28 to TRBJ2-1; no firm D call. Deletions cut 2 bases from V and 2 bases from J, with 13 bases between. Per the germline V gene, CDR1 is MDHEN and CDR2 is SYDVKM. The CDR3 runs 16 residues. The CDR3 spells CASSLVGGGTYNEQFF. The CDR3 region has the DNA TGTGCCAGCAGTTTAGTGGGCGGCGGAACCTACAATGAGCAGTTCTTC.

The chain employs TRBV9 and TRBJ2-5, with D perhaps TRBD1 (6 bases). Germline V gene lookup returns CDR1 SGDLS and CDR2 YYNGEE. This CDR3 region has 15 residues. V was trimmed by 0 bases and J by 4 bases, leaving 13 bases between them. The DNA for the CDR3 is TGTGCCAGCAGCGTAGGCCCAAACAGGGTAGAGACCCAGTACTTC. This sequence encodes CASSVGPNRVETQYF.

The chain employs TRBV27 and TRBJ2-5; 8 bases match TRBD2. CDR1 is MNHEY, CDR2 SMNVEV, per germline (reference sequence). The CDR3 totals 14 residues. The V and J ends lost 5 bases and 6 bases, in that order; junction bases with no gene match: 8. DNA for the CDR3: TGTGCCAGCAGTCCCCGGGAGGGCGGGAAGACCCAGTACTTC. Encoded protein: CASSPREGGKTQYF.

The V call is TRBV5-6, the J call TRBJ2-7; TRBD1 matches 7 bases. With 3 bases clipped from V and 7 bases from J, the junction kept 13 bases outside the gene matches. The length of the CDR3 is 15 residues. From germline, CDR1 is SGHDT and CDR2 YYEEEE. CDR3 coding DNA: TGTGCCAGCAGCTCAAAGGGGGCTCCTTTGGGGGAGCAGTACTTC. This gives the protein CASSSKGAPLGEQYF.

The chain uses TRBV23-1 and TRBJ1-2; D is unclear. TRBV23-1 is treated as an ORF (open reading frame) with a function not yet certain. This CDR3 comprises 10 residues. With 7 bases removed from V and 5 bases from J, the gap between germline ends came to 5 bases. The CDR3 sequence is CASTSYGYTF. CDR3 DNA: TGCGCCAGCACTTCTTATGGCTACACCTTC.

The chain has TRBV7-2 and TRBJ2-7, with D unresolved. The CDR3 covers 15 residues. Germline loops: CDR1 SGHTA, CDR2 FQGNSA. V lost 1 base and J 4 bases, leaving 14 bases between the germline ends. The CDR3 region is CASSLGAGSSYEQYF. CDR3 bases: TGTGCCAGCAGCTTAGGGGCCGGTAGTTCGTACGAGCAGTACTTC.

This chain uses TRBV2 with TRBJ1-1, with D possibly matching TRBD1 (6 bases). The V end lost 4 bases, the J end lost 5 bases, and 11 bases lay between the germline ends. The CDR3 loop spans 13 amino acids. Germline CDR1 and CDR2: SNHLY and FYNNEI. The CDR3 is CASSGNRETEAFF. The CDR3 DNA reads as TGTGCCAGCAGTGGGAACAGGGAGACTGAAGCTTTCTTT.

V and J are TRBV18 and TRBJ1-3; no clear D gene. From germline, CDR1 is KGHSH and CDR2 LQKENI. The CDR3 length is 15 residues. Deletions cut 2 bases from V and 2 bases from J, with 10 bases between. CDR3 protein: CASSPIADTGNTIYF. CDR3 DNA sequence: TGTGCCAGCTCACCAATAGCCGATACTGGAAACACCATATATTTT.

The rearrangement uses TRBV27 and TRBJ2-7; D not certain. There are 11 residues in the CDR3. The germline V gene encodes CDR1 MNHEY and CDR2 SMNVEV (reference sequence). With 2 bases removed from V and 4 bases from J, the gap between germline ends came to 3 bases. CDR3 DNA: TGTGCCAGCAGTTTAGGGTACGAGCAGTACTTC. This translates into CASSLGYEQYF.

The chain combines TRBV11-3 with TRBJ1-2; D is unclear. This CDR3 contains 15 residues. Trimming cost V 4 bases and J 5 bases, with 17 bases left between them. CDR1 is SGHNT and CDR2 is YENEEA in the germline V gene. The CDR3 loop reads CASSSPRTEIYGYTF. CDR3 sequence (DNA): TGTGCCAGCAGCTCCCCGCGGACTGAGATATATGGCTACACCTTC.

The table lists this clone with a count of one. This chain uses TRBV28 with TRBJ2-7; maybe TRBD1 (6 bases). V was clipped by 4 bases and J by 0 bases, with 10 bases between them. The germline gives CDR1 MDHEN, CDR2 SYDVKM. The CDR3 runs 14 residues. This CDR3 is CASSSDSHSYEQYF. The CDR3 DNA sequence: TGTGCCAGCAGTTCGGACAGCCACTCCTACGAGCAGTACTTC.

This clone was seen a few times. J is TRBJ2-2 and V is TRBV18, with unresolved D. With 2 bases removed from V and 0 bases from J, the gap between germline ends came to 7 bases. The CDR3 runs 15 residues. The germline CDR1 and CDR2 sequences are KGHSH and LQKENI. The CDR3 DNA follows: TGTGCCAGCTCACCAGGATCCGCGAACACCGGGGAGCTGTTTTTT. Protein: CASSPGSANTGELFF.

This chain uses TRBV7-9 with TRBJ2-2; D might be TRBD1 (5 bases). CDR1 is SEHNR and CDR2 is FQNEAQ in the germline V gene (reference sequence). V dropped 3 bases and J dropped 8 bases, with 13 bases sitting between them. The CDR3 has 14 residues. CDR3 bases: TGTGCCAGCAGCTTTAGCAGGGTCTTAGGGGAGCTGTTTTTT. Protein product: CASSFSRVLGELFF. The entire variable domain, with the rest obtained from reference TRBV7-9 and TRBJ2-2, is as follows: DTGVSQNPRHKITKRGQNVTFRCDPISEHNRLYWYRQTLGQGPEFLTYFQNEAQLEKSRLLSDRFSAERPKGSFSTLEIQRTEQGDSAMYLCASSFSRVLGELFFGEGSRLTVL.

V is TRBV11-3 and J is TRBJ2-5, with 8 bases matching TRBD2. The CDR3 sequence is 14 residues long. Germline V gene sequence: CDR1 SGHNT, CDR2 YENEEA. J gave up 3 bases and V 7 bases, and 7 bases lay outside the gene matches. Here the CDR3 reads CASTRTSPKETQYF. CDR3 DNA sequence: TGTGCCAGCACCCGGACTAGCCCTAAAGAGACCCAGTACTTC.

The chain couples TRBV11-2 to TRBJ2-1; TRBD2 matches 9 bases. Looked up from germline, CDR1 is SGHAT and CDR2 is FQNNGV. V lost 4 bases and J lost 10; bases outside the gene matches: 11. The CDR3 spans 15 residues. The CDR3 reads CASSSTSGPSREQFF. CDR3 in DNA: TGTGCCAGCAGCTCGACTAGCGGACCCAGCAGGGAGCAGTTCTTC.

This sequence joins TRBV19 and TRBJ2-7, with TRBD2 as a possible D gene (5 bases). The germline CDR1 and CDR2 sequences are LNHDA and SQIVND (reference sequence). The CDR3 sequence is 12 residues long. Trimming pared 3 bases from V and 5 bases from J, leaving 8 bases between. The CDR3 spells CASSISGNEQYF. CDR3 bases: TGTGCCAGTAGTATCTCCGGGAACGAGCAGTACTTC.

V is TRBV30 and J is TRBJ1-1, with D perhaps matching TRBD1 (5 bases). This CDR3 region has 14 residues. The germline V gene has CDR1 GTSNPN and CDR2 SVGIG (reference sequence). V lost 4 bases and J lost 5, with 17 bases in between. The chain's CDR3 is CAWTLLGGSTEAFF. For the CDR3, the DNA is TGTGCCTGGACCCTCCTCGGGGGTAGTACTGAAGCTTTCTTT. Using reference TRBV30 and TRBJ1-1 for the parts outside the CDR3, the full variable domain is SQTIHQWPATLVQPVGSPLSLECTVEGTSNPNLYWYRQAAGRGLQLLFYSVGIGQISSEVPQNLSASRPQDRQFILSSKKLLLSDSGFYLCAWTLLGGSTEAFFGQGTRLTVV.